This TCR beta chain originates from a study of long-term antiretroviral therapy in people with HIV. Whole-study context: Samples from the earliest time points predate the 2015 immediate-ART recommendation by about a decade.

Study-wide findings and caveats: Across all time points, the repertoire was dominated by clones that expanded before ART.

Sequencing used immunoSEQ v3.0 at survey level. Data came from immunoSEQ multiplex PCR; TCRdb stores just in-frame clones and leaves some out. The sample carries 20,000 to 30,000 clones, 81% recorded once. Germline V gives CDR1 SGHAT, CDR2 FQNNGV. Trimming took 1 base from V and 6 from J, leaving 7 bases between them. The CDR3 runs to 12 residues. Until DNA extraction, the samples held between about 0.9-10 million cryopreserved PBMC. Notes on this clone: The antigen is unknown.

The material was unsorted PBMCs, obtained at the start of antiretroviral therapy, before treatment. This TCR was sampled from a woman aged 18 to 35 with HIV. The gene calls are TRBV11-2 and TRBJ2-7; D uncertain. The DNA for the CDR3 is TGTGCCAGCAGCTTAGGGGGTGGCGAGCAGTACTTC. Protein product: CASSLGGGEQYF. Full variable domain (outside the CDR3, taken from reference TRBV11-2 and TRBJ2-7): EAGVAQSPRYKIIEKRQSVAFWCNPISGHATLYWYQQILGQGPKLLIQFQNNGVVDDSQLPKDRFSAERLKGVDSTLKIQPAKLEDSAVYLCASSLGGGEQYFGPGTRLTVT.